This TCR beta chain was observed in a study of cytomegalovirus exposure and HLA in healthy donors. The V and J ends lost 5 bases and 7 bases respectively, with 21 bases between them. This CDR3 comprises 17 residues. Germline CDR1 SGHAT, CDR2 FQNNGV. This PCR relied on a set of 60 Vbeta primers and 13 Jbeta primers. Profiling relied on immunoSEQ multiplex PCR, and the TCRdb table lists in-frame clones only, not all of them. This sample carries fewer than 120,000 clones, approximately 83% of them seen once, and the ten largest clones take 1.5% to 2%. The chain joins TRBV11-2 to TRBJ1-6; D is undetermined. The sample taken for sequencing was PBMCs. The sequence was obtained from a man aged 35 to 55 in good health and CMV-seronegative. CDR3 nucleotides: TGTGCCAGCAGCCTCGTGCGGGGTGTGGGTAAAAATTCACCCCTCCACTTT. Its protein is CASSLVRGVGKNSPLHF. The complete variable domain, with remaining parts taken from reference TRBV11-2 and TRBJ1-6, reads EAGVAQSPRYKIIEKRQSVAFWCNPISGHATLYWYQQILGQGPKLLIQFQNNGVVDDSQLPKDRFSAERLKGVDSTLKIQPAKLEDSAVYLCASSLVRGVGKNSPLHFGNGTRLTVT.